The 15 T cell receptor beta chains below were found in one sample sequenced in a study of T cells after yellow fever vaccination (dated by TCRdb to between 2018 and 2021). Library preparation used 5' RACE. Sequencing used an Illumina HiSeq 2500. TCRdb ran its own pipeline on the public reads, namely fastp trimming at Q25 and MiXCR clone calling, and kept in-frame beta chains. One record per CDR3 amino acid sequence lists the most common genes and DNA. In this sample the table shows 150,000 or so distinct CDR3 sequences, just over 6.5% of which occur a single time. The ten largest clones capture about 0.6% of the sample. The sample's treatment or condition label, decoded: live attenuated yellow fever vaccine strain. The sequenced sample was CD4+ T cells sorted from PBMCs, obtained 10 days after the yellow fever booster vaccination. These receptors were collected from a man younger than 40 who received the YFV17D yellow fever vaccine.

This clonotype was observed a handful of times. J is TRBJ2-1 and V is TRBV9, with 10 bases matching TRBD2. The CDR3 loop spans 18 amino acids. Germline CDR1 and CDR2: SGDLS and YYNGEE. The ends lost 4 bases at V and 4 bases at J; junction bases unmatched: 14. This CDR3 is CASSPRTSGGRAYNEQFF. The CDR3, as DNA: TGTGCCAGCAGCCCTAGGACTAGCGGAGGGAGGGCTTACAATGAGCAGTTCTTC.

This clonotype came up many times. The chain has TRBV20-1 and TRBJ2-5; 7 nucleotides agree with TRBD2. Germline CDR1 is DFQATT and CDR2 is SNEGSKA (reference sequence). The trim removed 2 bases at V and 1 base at J, leaving 1 base unmatched. This CDR3 spans 13 amino acids. The DNA of the CDR3 is TGCAGTGCTAGAAGCGGGACCCAAGAGACCCAGTACTTC. This codes for CSARSGTQETQYF.

This clonotype appeared many times. V usage is TRBV12-3 or TRBV12-4 and J usage is TRBJ2-1; D might be TRBD2 (5 bases). Trimming took 4 bases from V and 5 from J, leaving 15 bases between them. The CDR3 consists of 15 residues. CDR3 loop: CASSYGLDFNNEQFF. DNA for the CDR3: TGTGCCAGCAGTTACGGACTGGACTTCAACAATGAGCAGTTCTTC.

In this sample, this clonotype turned up many times. The J gene is TRBJ1-3, the V gene TRBV5-1; D is perhaps TRBD1 (5 bases). Germline V CDR1 and CDR2: SGHRS, YFSETQ. V lost 1 base and J 2 bases, leaving 13 bases between the germline ends. The CDR3 totals 16 residues. The CDR3 nucleotides read TGCGCCAGCAGCTTGACCCCAAGAGGGGCTGGAAACACCATATATTTT. Protein sequence: CASSLTPRGAGNTIYF.

Ten or more counts support this clonotype. J is TRBJ2-2 and V is TRBV7-2; TRBD1 agrees at 8 bases. The CDR3 has 16 residues. Trimming at V came to 5 bases and at J to 4 bases, leaving 9 bases not matched to a gene. In germline, CDR1 is SGHTA, CDR2 FQGNSA. CDR3 protein: CASSRSHDRGTGELFF. The CDR3 DNA reads TGTGCCAGCAGCCGGAGCCATGACAGGGGCACCGGGGAGCTGTTTTTT.

This clonotype was seen a handful of times. This chain joins TRBV6-2 or TRBV6-3 and TRBJ1-1; no clear D. The CDR3 totals 14 residues. The V gene's germline CDR1 is MNHEY and CDR2 SVGEGT. The ends were cut back, 5 bases at V and 7 bases at J, with 17 bases in the middle. The CDR3, as DNA: TGTGCCAGCAGTACCCCCTCCCGCACCCTTGAAGCTTTCTTT. Translated, it gives CASSTPSRTLEAFF.

This clonotype showed up many times. The chain recombines TRBV20-1 with TRBJ2-2, with TRBD1 matching over 7 bases. Trimming removed 6 bases from V and 6 bases from J; junction bases left unmatched: 10. The CDR3 consists of 14 residues. Germline values: CDR1 DFQATT, CDR2 SNEGSKA (reference sequence). The CDR3 spells CSALRAGGPGELFF. CDR3 DNA sequence: TGCAGTGCCCTTCGAGCAGGGGGACCCGGGGAGCTGTTTTTT.

The table lists this clonotype with a few counts. J is TRBJ2-2 and V is TRBV6-2 or TRBV6-3; 7 positions agree with TRBD2. Trimming took 2 bases from V and 6 from J; bases not matched to a gene: 12. Germline CDR1 MNHEY, CDR2 SVGEGT. The CDR3 contains 17 residues. The CDR3 is CASSYGRGSKGAGELFF. In nucleotides, the CDR3 is TGTGCCAGCAGTTACGGCCGCGGGAGTAAAGGGGCCGGGGAGCTGTTTTTT.

This clonotype was picked up many times. This rearrangement joins TRBV7-6 to TRBJ2-3; D gene unclear. CDR1 SGHVS and CDR2 FNYEAQ come from the germline V gene. Trimming removed 2 bases at V and 2 bases at J, with 5 bases between. The CDR3 extends over 13 amino acids. The CDR3 region has the DNA TGTGCCAGCAGCTTAAGGGACACAGATACGCAGTATTTT. Translation: CASSLRDTDTQYF. Filled out from reference TRBV7-6 and TRBJ2-3, the complete variable domain reads GAGVSQSPRYKVTKRGQDVALRCDPISGHVSLYWYRQALGQGPEFLTYFNYEAQQDKSGLPNDRFSAERPEGSISTLTIQRTEQRDSAMYRCASSLRDTDTQYFGPGTRLTVL.

This clonotype appeared many times. The gene calls are TRBV7-2 and TRBJ2-5; 9 bases are shared with TRBD1. V lost 4 bases, J lost 4 bases, and 7 bases stayed unmatched. CDR3 length: 15 residues. Germline V gene sequence: CDR1 SGHTA, CDR2 FQGNSA. The CDR3 nucleotides read TGTGCCAGCAGCTCAGCGGGGACAGGGAGAGAGACCCAGTACTTC. Translation gives CASSSAGTGRETQYF.

This clonotype was counted many times. The V and J genes are TRBV5-1 and TRBJ2-1; 12 bases agree with TRBD2. V lost 1 base to trimming and J lost 7 bases; unmatched junction nucleotides: 6. The CDR3 is made up of 16 amino acids. Per the germline V gene, CDR1 is SGHRS and CDR2 is YFSETQ. For the CDR3, the DNA is TGCGCCAGCAGCTTGATTGCTAGCGGGAGGGGTAATGAGCAGTTCTTC. It yields the protein CASSLIASGRGNEQFF.

This clonotype was counted ten times or more. The chain employs TRBV4-2 and TRBJ2-7, with D unresolved. Per the germline V gene, CDR1 is LGHNA and CDR2 is YNFKEQ. The CDR3 runs to 14 residues. The germline V and J ends were trimmed by 1 base and 2 bases, with 9 bases remaining between them. In DNA form, the CDR3 reads TGTGCCAGCAGCCAAGTTTCAGATACCTACGAGCAGTACTTC. This gives the protein CASSQVSDTYEQYF.

This clonotype was recorded at least ten times. This chain links TRBV20-1 with TRBJ2-3; tentative D call: TRBD1 (7 bases). This CDR3 comprises 16 residues. CDR1 and CDR2 (germline): DFQATT, SNEGSKA (reference sequence). V was pared by 0 bases and J by 6 bases, with 19 bases between. CDR3: CSAREMGRGASDTQYF. The CDR3 bases are TGCAGTGCTAGAGAGATGGGCAGGGGGGCATCGGATACGCAGTATTTT.

This clonotype showed up many times. The chain employs TRBV10-3 and TRBJ2-7; D remains unclear. The CDR3 totals 15 residues. CDR1 ENHRY and CDR2 SYGVKD come from the germline V gene. V gave up 10 bases and J gave up 0 bases, with 19 bases separating them. The CDR3 sequence: CATASGVGYSYEQYF. As DNA, the CDR3 is TGTGCCACCGCCTCAGGTGTCGGCTACTCCTACGAGCAGTACTTC.

This clonotype was detected ten times or more. The chain recombines TRBV7-9 with TRBJ2-5; D is unresolved. This CDR3 is built from 15 residues. V was cut by 5 bases and J by 5 bases, with 18 bases left in between. CDR1 SEHNR and CDR2 FQNEAQ come from the germline V gene (reference sequence). This chain's CDR3 is CASSIKPGNGETQYF. The CDR3 DNA is TGTGCCAGCAGCATTAAACCTGGGAATGGGGAGACCCAGTACTTC.